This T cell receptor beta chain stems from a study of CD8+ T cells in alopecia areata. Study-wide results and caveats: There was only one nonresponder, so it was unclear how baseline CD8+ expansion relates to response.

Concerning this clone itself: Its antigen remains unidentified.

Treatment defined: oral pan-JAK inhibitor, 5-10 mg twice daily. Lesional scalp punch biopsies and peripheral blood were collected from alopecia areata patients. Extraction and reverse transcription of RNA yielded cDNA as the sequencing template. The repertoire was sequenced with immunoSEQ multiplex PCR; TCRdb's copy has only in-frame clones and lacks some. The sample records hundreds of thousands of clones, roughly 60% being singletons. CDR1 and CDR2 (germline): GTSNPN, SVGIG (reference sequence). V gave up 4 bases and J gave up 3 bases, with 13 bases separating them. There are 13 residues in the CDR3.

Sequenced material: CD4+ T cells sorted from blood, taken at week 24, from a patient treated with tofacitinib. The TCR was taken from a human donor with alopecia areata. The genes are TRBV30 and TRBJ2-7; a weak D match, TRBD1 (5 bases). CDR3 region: CAWNRQSRYEQYF. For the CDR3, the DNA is TGTGCCTGGAACAGACAGTCGCGCTACGAGCAGTACTTC. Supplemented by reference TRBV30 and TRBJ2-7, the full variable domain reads SQTIHQWPATLVQPVGSPLSLECTVEGTSNPNLYWYRQAAGRGLQLLFYSVGIGQISSEVPQNLSASRPQDRQFILSSKKLLLSDSGFYLCAWNRQSRYEQYFGPGTRLTVT.